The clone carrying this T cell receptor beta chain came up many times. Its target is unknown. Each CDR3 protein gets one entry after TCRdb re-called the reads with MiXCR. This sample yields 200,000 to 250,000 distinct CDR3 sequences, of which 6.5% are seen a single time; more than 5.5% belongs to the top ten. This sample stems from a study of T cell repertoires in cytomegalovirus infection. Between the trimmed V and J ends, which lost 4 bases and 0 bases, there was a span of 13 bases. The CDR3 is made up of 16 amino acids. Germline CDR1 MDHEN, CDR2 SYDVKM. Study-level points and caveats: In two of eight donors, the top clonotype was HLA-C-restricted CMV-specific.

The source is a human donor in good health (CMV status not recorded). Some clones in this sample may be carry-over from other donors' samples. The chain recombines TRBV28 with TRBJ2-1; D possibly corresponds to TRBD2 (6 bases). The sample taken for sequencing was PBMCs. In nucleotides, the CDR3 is TGTGCCAGCAGTTCCGCCGCGGGGAGCTCCTACAATGAGCAGTTCTTC. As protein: CASSSAAGSSYNEQFF. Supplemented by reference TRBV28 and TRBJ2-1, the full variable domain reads DVKVTQSSRYLVKRTGEKVFLECVQDMDHENMFWYRQDPGLGLRLIYFSYDVKMKEKGDIPEGYSVSREKKERFSLILESASTNQTSMYLCASSSAAGSSYNEQFFGPGTRLTVL.